These 6 T cell receptor beta chains originate from one sample sequenced in a study of T cells in localized non-small cell lung cancer. Some clones are missing from TCRdb's copy, which holds only in-frame ones; the method was immunoSEQ multiplex PCR. In the table there are 25,000 to 35,000 clones, 89% of which are singletons. Sequenced material: peripheral blood, taken before any cancer treatment. These receptors came from a woman aged 40-69 years with stage I lung adenocarcinoma.

The chain carries TRBV7-2 and TRBJ2-1; D call uncertain. V shed 1 base and J shed 6 bases, with 4 bases lying between them. This CDR3 has 12 residues. The germline V gene has CDR1 SGHTA and CDR2 FQGNSA. The CDR3 region is CASSLDVNEQFF. The CDR3 DNA is TGTGCCAGCAGCTTAGATGTCAATGAGCAGTTCTTC. Combining the CDR3 with reference TRBV7-2 and TRBJ2-1 gives the whole variable domain GAGVSQSPSNKVTEKGKDVELRCDPISGHTALYWYRQSLGQGLEFLIYFQGNSAPDKSGLPSDRFSAERTGGSVSTLTIQRTQQEDSAVYLCASSLDVNEQFFGPGTRLTVL.

V gene TRBV19 combines with J gene TRBJ2-2; no clear D gene. The ends were cut back, 0 bases at V and 6 bases at J, with 8 bases in the middle. From germline, CDR1 is LNHDA and CDR2 SQIVND (reference sequence). This CDR3 has 14 amino acids. CDR3 nucleotides: TGTGCCAGTAGTATAGAAGCACCGTCCGGGGAGCTGTTTTTT. This translates into CASSIEAPSGELFF.

The chain has TRBV7-9 and TRBJ2-1; perhaps TRBD2 as D (5 bases). V was trimmed by 2 bases and J by 4 bases, leaving 9 bases between them. The CDR3 totals 14 residues. Germline V gives CDR1 SEHNR, CDR2 FQNEAQ (reference sequence). The CDR3 bases are TGTGCCAGCAGCTTATTAGAGGGATACAATGAGCAGTTCTTC. Its protein product is CASSLLEGYNEQFF.

This sequence joins TRBV6-1 and TRBJ2-5; TRBD1 matches 9 bases. The CDR3 has 13 amino acids. CDR1 MNHNS and CDR2 SASEGT come from the germline V gene. After removal of 6 bases from V and 7 bases from J, the junction contained 6 bases not matched to a gene. The CDR3 nucleotides read TGTGCCAGCAGCGGGACAGGGTCGGCGACCCAGTACTTC. Translation gives CASSGTGSATQYF.

This chain links TRBV7-2 with TRBJ1-1; D is perhaps TRBD1 (5 bases). Germline CDR1 and CDR2: SGHTA and FQGNSA. V lost 3 bases and J lost 4, with 12 bases in between. This CDR3 region has 14 residues. The CDR3 reads CASSFKGLVTEAFF. The CDR3, as DNA: TGTGCCAGCAGCTTCAAGGGACTGGTCACTGAAGCTTTCTTT.

The chain employs TRBV28 and TRBJ2-2; 7 bases match TRBD1. J lost 1 base, V lost 6 bases, and 5 bases had no gene match. The CDR3 is 15 amino acids. The germline V gene encodes CDR1 MDHEN and CDR2 SYDVKM. CDR3 coding DNA: TGTGCCAGCAGCCTGGACAGGATGAACACCGGGGAGCTGTTTTTT. Amino acids: CASSLDRMNTGELFF.